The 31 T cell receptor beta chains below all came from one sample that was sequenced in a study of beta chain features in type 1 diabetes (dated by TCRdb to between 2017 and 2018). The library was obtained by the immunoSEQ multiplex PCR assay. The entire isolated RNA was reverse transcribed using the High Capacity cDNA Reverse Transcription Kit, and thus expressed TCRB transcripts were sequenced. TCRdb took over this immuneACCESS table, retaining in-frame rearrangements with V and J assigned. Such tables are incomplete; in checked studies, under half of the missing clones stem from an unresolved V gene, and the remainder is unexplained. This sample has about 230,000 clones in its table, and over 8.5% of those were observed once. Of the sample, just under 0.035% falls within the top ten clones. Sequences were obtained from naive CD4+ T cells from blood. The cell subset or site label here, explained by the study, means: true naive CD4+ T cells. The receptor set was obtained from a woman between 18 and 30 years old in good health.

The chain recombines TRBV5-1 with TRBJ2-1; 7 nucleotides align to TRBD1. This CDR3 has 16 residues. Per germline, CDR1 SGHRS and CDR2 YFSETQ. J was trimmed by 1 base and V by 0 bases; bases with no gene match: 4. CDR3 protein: CASSLVAGGSYNEQFF. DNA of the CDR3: TGCGCCAGCAGCTTGGTCGCAGGGGGTTCCTACAATGAGCAGTTCTTC. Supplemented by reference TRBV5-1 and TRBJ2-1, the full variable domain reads KAGVTQTPRYLIKTRGQQVTLSCSPISGHRSVSWYQQTPGQGLQFLFEYFSETQRNKGNFPGRFSGRQFSNSRSEMNVSTLELGDSALYLCASSLVAGGSYNEQFFGPGTRLTVL.

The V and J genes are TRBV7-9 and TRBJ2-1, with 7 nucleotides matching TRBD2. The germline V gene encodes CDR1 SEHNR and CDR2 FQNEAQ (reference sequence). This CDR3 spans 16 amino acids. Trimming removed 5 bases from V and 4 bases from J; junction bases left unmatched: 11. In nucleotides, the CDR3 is TGTGCCAGCAGCCTAGGGCTAGCGGATCGTTACAATGAGCAGTTCTTC. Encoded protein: CASSLGLADRYNEQFF.

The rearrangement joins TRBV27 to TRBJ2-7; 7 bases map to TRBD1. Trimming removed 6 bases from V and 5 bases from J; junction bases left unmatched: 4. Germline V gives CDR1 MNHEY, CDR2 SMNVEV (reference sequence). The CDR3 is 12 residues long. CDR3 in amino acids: CASRNRGDEQYF. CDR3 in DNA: TGTGCCAGCAGAAACAGGGGAGACGAGCAGTACTTC.

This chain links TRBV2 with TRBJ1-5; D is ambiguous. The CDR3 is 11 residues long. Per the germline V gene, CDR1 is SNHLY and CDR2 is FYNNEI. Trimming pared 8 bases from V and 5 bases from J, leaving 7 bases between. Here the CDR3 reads CASRRDQPQHF. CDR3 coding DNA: TGTGCCAGCCGCCGGGATCAGCCCCAGCATTTT.

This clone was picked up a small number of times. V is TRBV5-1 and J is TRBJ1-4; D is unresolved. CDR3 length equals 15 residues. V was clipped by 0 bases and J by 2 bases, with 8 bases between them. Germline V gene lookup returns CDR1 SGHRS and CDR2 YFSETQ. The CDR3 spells CASSLVADTNEKLFF. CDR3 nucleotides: TGCGCCAGCAGCTTGGTAGCGGATACTAATGAAAAACTGTTTTTT. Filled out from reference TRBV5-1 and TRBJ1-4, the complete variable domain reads KAGVTQTPRYLIKTRGQQVTLSCSPISGHRSVSWYQQTPGQGLQFLFEYFSETQRNKGNFPGRFSGRQFSNSRSEMNVSTLELGDSALYLCASSLVADTNEKLFFGSGTQLSVL.

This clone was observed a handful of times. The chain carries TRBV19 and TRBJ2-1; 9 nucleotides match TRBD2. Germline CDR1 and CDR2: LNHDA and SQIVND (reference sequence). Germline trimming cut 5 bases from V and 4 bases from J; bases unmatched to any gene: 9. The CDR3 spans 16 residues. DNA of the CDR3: TGTGCCAGTAGTCCCCGGGCCAGCGGGGGGTACAATGAGCAGTTCTTC. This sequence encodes CASSPRASGGYNEQFF.

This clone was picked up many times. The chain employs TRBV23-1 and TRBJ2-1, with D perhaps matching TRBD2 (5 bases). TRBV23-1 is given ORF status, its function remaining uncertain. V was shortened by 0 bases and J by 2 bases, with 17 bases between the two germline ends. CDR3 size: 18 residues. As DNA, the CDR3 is TGCGCCAGCAGTCAATCGTCCCTTATGTGGGAGACCTACAATGAGCAGTTCTTC. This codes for CASSQSSLMWETYNEQFF.

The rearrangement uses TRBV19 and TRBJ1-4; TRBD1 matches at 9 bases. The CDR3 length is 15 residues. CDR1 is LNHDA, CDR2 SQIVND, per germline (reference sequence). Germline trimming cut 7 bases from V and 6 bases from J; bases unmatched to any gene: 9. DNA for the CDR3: TGTGCCAGTACACGAGGGACAGGGTTTGATGAAAAACTGTTTTTT. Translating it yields CASTRGTGFDEKLFF.

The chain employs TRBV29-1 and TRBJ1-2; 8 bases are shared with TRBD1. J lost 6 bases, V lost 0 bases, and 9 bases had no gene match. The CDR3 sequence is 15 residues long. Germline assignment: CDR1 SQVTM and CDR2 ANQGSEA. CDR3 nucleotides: TGCAGCGTTGAAGATCACAGCGGGACAGGTGATGGCTACACCTTC. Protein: CSVEDHSGTGDGYTF. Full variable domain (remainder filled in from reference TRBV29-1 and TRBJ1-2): SAVISQKPSRDICQRGTSLTIQCQVDSQVTMMFWYRQQPGQSLTLIATANQGSEATYESGFVIDKFPISRPNLTFSTLTVSNMSPEDSSIYLCSVEDHSGTGDGYTFGSGTRLTVV.

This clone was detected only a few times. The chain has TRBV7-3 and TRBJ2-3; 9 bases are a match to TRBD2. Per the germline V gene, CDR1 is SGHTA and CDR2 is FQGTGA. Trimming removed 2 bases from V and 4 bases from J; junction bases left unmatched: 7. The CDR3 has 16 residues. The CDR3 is CASSLLAGGPADTQYF. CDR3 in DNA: TGTGCCAGCAGCTTATTGGCGGGGGGGCCCGCAGATACGCAGTATTTT.

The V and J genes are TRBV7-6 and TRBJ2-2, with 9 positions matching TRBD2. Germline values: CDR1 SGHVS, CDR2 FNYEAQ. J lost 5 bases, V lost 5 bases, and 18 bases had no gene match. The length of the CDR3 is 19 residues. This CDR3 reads CASSPHPPSGEMGTGELFF. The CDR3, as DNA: TGTGCCAGCAGCCCCCACCCTCCTAGCGGGGAAATGGGGACCGGGGAGCTGTTTTTT.

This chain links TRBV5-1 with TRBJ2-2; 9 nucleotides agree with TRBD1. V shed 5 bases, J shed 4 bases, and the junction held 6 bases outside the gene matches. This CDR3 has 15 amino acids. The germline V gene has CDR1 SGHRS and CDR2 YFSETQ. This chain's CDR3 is CASSFGQGSTGELFF. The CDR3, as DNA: TGCGCCAGCAGTTTTGGACAGGGGAGCACCGGGGAGCTGTTTTTT.

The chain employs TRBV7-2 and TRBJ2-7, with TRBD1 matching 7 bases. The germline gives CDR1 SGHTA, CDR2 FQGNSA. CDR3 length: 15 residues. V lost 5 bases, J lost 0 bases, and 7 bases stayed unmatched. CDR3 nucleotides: TGTGCCAGCAGCACCCGGACAGGACCCTCCTACGAGCAGTACTTC. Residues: CASSTRTGPSYEQYF.

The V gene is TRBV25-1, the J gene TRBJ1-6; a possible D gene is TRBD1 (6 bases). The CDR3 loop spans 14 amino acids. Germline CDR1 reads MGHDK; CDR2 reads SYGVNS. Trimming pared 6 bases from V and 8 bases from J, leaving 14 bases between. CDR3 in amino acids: CASRGTGKHSPLHF. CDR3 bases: TGTGCCAGCAGGGGAACAGGGAAGCATTCACCCCTCCACTTT.

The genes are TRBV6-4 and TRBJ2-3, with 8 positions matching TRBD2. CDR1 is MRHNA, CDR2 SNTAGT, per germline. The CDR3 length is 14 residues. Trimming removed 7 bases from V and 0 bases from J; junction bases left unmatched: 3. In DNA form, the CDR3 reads TGTGCCAGCAAACTAGCGGAGAGCACAGATACGCAGTATTTT. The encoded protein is CASKLAESTDTQYF.

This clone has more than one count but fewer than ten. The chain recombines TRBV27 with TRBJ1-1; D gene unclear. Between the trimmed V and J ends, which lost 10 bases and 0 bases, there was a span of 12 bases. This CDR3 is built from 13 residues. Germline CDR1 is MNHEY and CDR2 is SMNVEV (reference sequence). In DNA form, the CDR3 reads TGTGCCATCCGGGAGCGGGTGAACACTGAAGCTTTCTTT. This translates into CAIRERVNTEAFF.

CDR3 coding DNA: TGCGCCAGCAGCTCAGCAACAGGGGGCGTCACTGAAGCTTTCTTT. This translates into CASSSATGGVTEAFF. This sequence joins TRBV5-1 and TRBJ1-1; 9 bases are a match to TRBD1. Trimming removed 3 bases from V and 4 bases from J; junction bases left unmatched: 7. CDR1 is SGHRS, CDR2 YFSETQ, per germline. The CDR3 contains 15 residues.

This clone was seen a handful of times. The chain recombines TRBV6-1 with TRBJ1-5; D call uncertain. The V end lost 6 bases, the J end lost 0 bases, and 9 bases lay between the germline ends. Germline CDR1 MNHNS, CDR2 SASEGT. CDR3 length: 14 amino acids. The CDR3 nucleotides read TGTGCCAGCAGGGGCGTTAATAGCAATCAGCCCCAGCATTTT. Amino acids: CASRGVNSNQPQHF.

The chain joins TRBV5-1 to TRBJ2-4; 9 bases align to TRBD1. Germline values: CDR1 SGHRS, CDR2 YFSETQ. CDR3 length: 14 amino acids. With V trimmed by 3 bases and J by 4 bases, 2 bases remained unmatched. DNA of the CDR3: TGCGCCAGCAGCTGGACAGGGGCGAAAAACATTCAGTACTTC. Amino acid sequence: CASSWTGAKNIQYF.

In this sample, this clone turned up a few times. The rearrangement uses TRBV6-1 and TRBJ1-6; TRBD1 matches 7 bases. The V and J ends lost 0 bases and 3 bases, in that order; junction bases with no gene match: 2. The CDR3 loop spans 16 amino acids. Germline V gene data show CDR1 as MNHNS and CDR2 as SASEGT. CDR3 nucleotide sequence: TGTGCCAGCAGTGAAGCCGGGACAGTCTATAATTCACCCCTCCACTTT. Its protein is CASSEAGTVYNSPLHF.

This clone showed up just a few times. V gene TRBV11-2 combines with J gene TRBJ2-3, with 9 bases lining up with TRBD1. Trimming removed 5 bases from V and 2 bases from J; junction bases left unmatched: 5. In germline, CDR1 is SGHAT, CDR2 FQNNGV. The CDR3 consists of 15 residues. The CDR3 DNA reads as TGTGCCAGCAGCAGAGGGGACAGGGCCACAGATACGCAGTATTTT. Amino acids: CASSRGDRATDTQYF.

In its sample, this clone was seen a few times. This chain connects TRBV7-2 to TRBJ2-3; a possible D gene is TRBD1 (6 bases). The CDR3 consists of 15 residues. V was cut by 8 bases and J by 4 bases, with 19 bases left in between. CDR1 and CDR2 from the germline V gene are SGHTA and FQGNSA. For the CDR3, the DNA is TGTGCCAGCCGCCGCGCTAGGGGGTTCGCAGATACGCAGTATTTT. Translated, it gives CASRRARGFADTQYF.

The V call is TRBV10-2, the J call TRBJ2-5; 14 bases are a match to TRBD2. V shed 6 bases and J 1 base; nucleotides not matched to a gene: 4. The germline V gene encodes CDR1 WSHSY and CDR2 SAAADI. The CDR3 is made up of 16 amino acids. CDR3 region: CASRPGLAGGQETQYF. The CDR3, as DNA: TGCGCCAGCAGGCCTGGACTAGCGGGGGGCCAAGAGACCCAGTACTTC.

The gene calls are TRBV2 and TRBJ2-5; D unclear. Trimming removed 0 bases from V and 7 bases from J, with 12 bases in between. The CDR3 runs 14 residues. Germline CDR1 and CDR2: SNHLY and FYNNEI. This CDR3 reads CASSEALRLGTQYF. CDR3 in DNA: TGTGCCAGCAGTGAAGCGCTTCGGCTAGGGACCCAGTACTTC.

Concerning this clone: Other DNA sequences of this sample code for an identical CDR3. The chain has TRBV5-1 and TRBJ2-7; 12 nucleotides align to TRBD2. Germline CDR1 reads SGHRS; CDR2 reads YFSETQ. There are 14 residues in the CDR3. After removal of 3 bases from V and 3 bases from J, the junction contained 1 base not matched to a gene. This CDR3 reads CASSSTSGSYEQYF. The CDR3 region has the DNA TGCGCCAGCAGCTCGACTAGCGGGAGCTACGAGCAGTACTTC.

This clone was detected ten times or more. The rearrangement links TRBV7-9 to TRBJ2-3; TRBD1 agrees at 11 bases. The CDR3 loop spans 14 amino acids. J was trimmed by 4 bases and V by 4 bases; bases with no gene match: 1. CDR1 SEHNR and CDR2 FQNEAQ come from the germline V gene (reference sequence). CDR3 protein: CASSWDRGSDTQYF. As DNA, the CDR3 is TGTGCCAGCAGCTGGGACAGGGGGTCAGATACGCAGTATTTT.

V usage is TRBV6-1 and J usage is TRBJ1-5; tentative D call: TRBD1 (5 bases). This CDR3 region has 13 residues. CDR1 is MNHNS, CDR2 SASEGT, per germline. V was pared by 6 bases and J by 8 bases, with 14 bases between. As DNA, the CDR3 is TGTGCCAGCAGCCAGGGAGGGACGGAGCCCCAGCATTTT. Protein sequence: CASSQGGTEPQHF.

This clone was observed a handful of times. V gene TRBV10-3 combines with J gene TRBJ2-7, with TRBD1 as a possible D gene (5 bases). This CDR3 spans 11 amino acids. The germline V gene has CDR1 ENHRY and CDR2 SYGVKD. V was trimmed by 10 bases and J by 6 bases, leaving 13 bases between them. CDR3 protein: CATKTDGEQYF. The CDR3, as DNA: TGTGCCACCAAGACAGACGGCGAGCAGTACTTC.

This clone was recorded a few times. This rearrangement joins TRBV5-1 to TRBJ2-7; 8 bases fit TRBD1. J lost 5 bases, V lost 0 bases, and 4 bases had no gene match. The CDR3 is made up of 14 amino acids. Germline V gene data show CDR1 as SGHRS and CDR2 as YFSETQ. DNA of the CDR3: TGCGCCAGCAGCTTGGATTACAGGGGGGACGAGCAGTACTTC. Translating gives CASSLDYRGDEQYF.

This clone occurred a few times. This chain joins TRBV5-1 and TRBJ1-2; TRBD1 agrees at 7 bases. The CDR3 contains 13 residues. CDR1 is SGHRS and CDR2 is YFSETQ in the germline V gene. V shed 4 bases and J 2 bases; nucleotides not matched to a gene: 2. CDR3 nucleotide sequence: TGCGCCAGCAGCAAGGGACAGAACTATGGCTACACCTTC. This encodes CASSKGQNYGYTF. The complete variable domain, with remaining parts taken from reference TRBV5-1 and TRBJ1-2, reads KAGVTQTPRYLIKTRGQQVTLSCSPISGHRSVSWYQQTPGQGLQFLFEYFSETQRNKGNFPGRFSGRQFSNSRSEMNVSTLELGDSALYLCASSKGQNYGYTFGSGTRLTVV.

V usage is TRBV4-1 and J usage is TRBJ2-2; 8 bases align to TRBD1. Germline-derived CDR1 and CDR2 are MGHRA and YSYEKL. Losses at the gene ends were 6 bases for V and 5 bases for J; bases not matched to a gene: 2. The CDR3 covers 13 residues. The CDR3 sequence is CASRRTGTGELFF. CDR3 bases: TGCGCCAGCAGACGGACAGGGACCGGGGAGCTGTTTTTT.